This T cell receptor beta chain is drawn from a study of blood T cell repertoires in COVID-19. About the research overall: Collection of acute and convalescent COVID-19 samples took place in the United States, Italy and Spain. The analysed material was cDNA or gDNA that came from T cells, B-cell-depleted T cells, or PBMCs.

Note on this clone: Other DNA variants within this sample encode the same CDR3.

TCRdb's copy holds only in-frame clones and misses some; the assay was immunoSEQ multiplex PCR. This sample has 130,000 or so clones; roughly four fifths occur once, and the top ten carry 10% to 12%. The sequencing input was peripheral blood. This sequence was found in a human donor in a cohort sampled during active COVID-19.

CDR3 coding DNA: TGTGCCAGCAGTAGACAGGGGAATCAGCCCCAGCATTTT. Amino acid sequence: CASSRQGNQPQHF. This rearrangement joins TRBV6-5 to TRBJ1-5, with 8 bases identical to TRBD1. Looked up from germline, CDR1 is MNHEY and CDR2 is SVGAGI. CDR3 size: 13 residues. V trimming: 5 bases; J trimming: 4 bases; junction bases outside the gene matches: 1.